This TCR beta chain was recorded in a study of T cells in localized non-small cell lung cancer (dated by TCRdb to about 2020). With respect to the entire study: The study examined T cell repertoires in 236 patients with early-stage NSCLC and compared tumors with uninvolved tumor-adjacent lungs. A mean age of around 66 years was recorded for the NSCLC patients, of whom approximately 130 were male and 100 to 110 were female. All 230 or so NSCLC patients in the cohort were treatment-naive and had localized lung tumors that were resected.

What the work shows at the level of the full study, not this receptor alone: A median of around 62 of the top 100 tumor clones turned up in the paired uninvolved adjacent lung, and 25 to 35 of those clones also ranked among the top 100 of that same adjacent lung. Because multi-region tumor sequencing was not performed, intratumor heterogeneity could not be ruled out. Since the design was exploratory, TCR variables were selected using unadjusted p-values with no false-discovery rate correction. Uninvolved tumor-adjacent lung showed the highest T cell clonality, higher than tumor, which suggests more focused antigenic responses in the adjacent lung. Higher T cell density in blood was associated with longer overall survival, whereas higher clonality in adjacent lung was associated with shorter survival.

The immunoSEQ Assay was used to sequence TCR beta CDR3 regions from DNA. As for the authors' bioinformatics: To compute T cell density, TCR beta template counts were normalized to usable DNA, which was estimated by amplifying housekeeping genes. Richness was estimated using the preseqR package, with extrapolation to 400,000 templates for PBMC samples and to 120,000 templates for tissue samples. Clonality was taken to be one minus Pielou's evenness. Tissue-enriched TCRs were identified through differential abundance testing performed on productive amino-acid clonotypes, with a minimum total count of 5 and an alpha of 0.1. The Jaccard Index and the Morisita Overlap Index were used to measure repertoire overlap between compartments. GLIPH clustered TCR beta CDR3s with public tetramer-defined viral CDR3s; viral motifs required at least three viral sequences plus V-gene enrichment. TCRdb provides this immuneACCESS table in a form limited to in-frame rearrangements. Some clones are lacking; in checked studies, under half of them reflect an unresolved V gene, and why the rest are absent is not known. V and J calls and clone size are copied from that table; D and trimming were computed from the DNA. The sample profile shows 90,000 to 100,000 clones; just over 90% of them were found once. Of the sample, about 4% is held by the ten largest clones.

The junction shows trimming of 11 bases on V and 5 bases on J, and the gene matches do not reach 12 bases of it. From the cysteine through the phenylalanine, the CDR3 covers 13 amino acids. Just CDR3 DNA is preserved here, 39 bases in frame from base 1. CDR1 MNHNS and CDR2 SASEGT are derived from the germline V gene. A note on this clone: Its recognized antigen is unknown. No base quality values were provided; no much bigger clone lies one nucleotide off.

At diagnosis, peripheral blood, uninvolved tumor-adjacent lung and tumor were collected and were preserved as a mix of fresh-frozen and FFPE material. Blood samples were analyzed as peripheral blood mononuclear cells for TCR repertoire profiling. The material was PBMCs, obtained before any cancer treatment. This sequence uses TRBV6-1 and TRBJ2-7; 7 bases in the middle match TRBD1. The source of this sequence is a woman aged 35-75 years with stage II squamous cell lung carcinoma. For the CDR3, the sequence is CAGQQGPIDEQYF. The DNA sequence follows: TGTGCCGGACAACAGGGGCCGATCGACGAGCAGTACTTC.